There are a few counts of the clone carrying this TCR beta chain. Its antigen is unidentified. Gene labels here are mouse ones. The CDR3 end falls 4 residues outside the read, so it is completed with the germline J gene. Per the germline V gene, CDR1 is NSHNY and CDR2 is SYGAGN. This CDR3 is 14 amino acids long. Trimming shortened V by 2 bases and J by 4 bases, and 10 bases separated the two germline ends. This record belongs to a study of CD8+ T cells in alopecia areata. Study-wide context: Roughly 7-11-week-old female C3H/HeJ mice were grafted with skin from spontaneously alopecic roughly 6-12-month-old C3H/HeJ graft donors. Whole-study findings and limits: Normal skin contains resident alphabeta T cells, and these are also sequenced in scalp samples. Clonality in lesional scalp, especially alopecia totalis/universalis, exceeded that of normal scalp.

TCR sequencing used cDNA made by reverse transcription of extracted RNA. Generated by immunoSEQ multiplex PCR, the TCRdb table keeps only in-frame clones and is missing some. The sample shows about 300,000 clones, none of them appearing just once. Cutaneous lymph nodes were pooled and cells sorted by CD4, CD8alpha, NKG2D, NKG2ACE and more. The gene calls are TRBV13-1 and TRBJ2-1; D may be TRBD1 (6 bases). This TCR was sampled from a C3H/HeJ mouse with alopecia areata. For this strain, the MHC haplotype corresponds to H2-k. Sequencing was performed on CD4+ T cells sorted from a lymph node. The CDR3 spells CASSDGTTYAEQFF. The part of the CDR3 DNA that was read is TGTGCCAGCAGTGACGGGACAACTTATGCT.